The 21 T cell receptor beta chains presented below share a single source sample, sequenced in a study of T cell responses to AZD1222 COVID-19 vaccine. Sequenced by immunoSEQ multiplex PCR; TCRdb stores in-frame clones only, minus some. This sample has roughly 100,000 clones, with 85% to 90% found just once. This sample comprised peripheral blood, obtained on day 0 of AZD1222 vaccination. These receptors came from an adult in good health.

This chain uses TRBV29-1 with TRBJ2-3; no definite D call. CDR1 is SQVTM and CDR2 is ANQGSEA in the germline V gene. The CDR3 is 10 amino acids. V dropped 7 bases and J dropped 9 bases, with 11 bases sitting between them. Written as DNA, the CDR3 is TGCAGCGCCGAGAGGCAAACGCAGTATTTT. This translates into CSAERQTQYF.

This CDR3 is CASSQFLASNTGELFF. The CDR3 region has the DNA TGCGCCAGCAGCCAATTCCTAGCATCGAACACCGGGGAGCTGTTTTTT. V and J are TRBV4-3 and TRBJ2-2, with D maybe TRBD2 (5 bases). Germline CDR1 reads LGHNA; CDR2 reads YSLEER. This CDR3 has 16 residues. V was pared by 2 bases and J by 0 bases, with 10 bases between.

The chain has TRBV19 and TRBJ2-1, with 14 bases identical to TRBD2. Germline V gene lookup returns CDR1 LNHDA and CDR2 SQIVND (reference sequence). The V and J ends lost 4 bases and 7 bases, in that order; junction bases with no gene match: 0. This CDR3 region has 14 residues. The CDR3 DNA is TGTGCCAGTAGTAGGACTAGCGGGAGGAATGAGCAGTTCTTC. Translation: CASSRTSGRNEQFF.

The gene calls are TRBV2 and TRBJ1-1; a weak D match, TRBD1 (5 bases). With 6 bases removed from V and 1 base from J, the gap between germline ends came to 15 bases. This CDR3 is 15 amino acids long. CDR1 is SNHLY, CDR2 FYNNEI, per germline. CDR3 in amino acids: CASRILDSSNTEAFF. The CDR3 nucleotides read TGTGCCAGCAGAATACTAGACAGCTCGAACACTGAAGCTTTCTTT.

CDR3 nucleotide sequence: TGTGCCAGCAGTGAATGGAGAGATGGCTACACCTTC. The encoded protein is CASSEWRDGYTF. The chain links TRBV2 to TRBJ1-2, with D unclear. The CDR3 extends over 12 amino acids. From germline, CDR1 is SNHLY and CDR2 FYNNEI. Deletions cut 2 bases from V and 6 bases from J, with 7 bases between. Full variable domain (remainder filled in from reference TRBV2 and TRBJ1-2): EPEVTQTPSHQVTQMGQEVILRCVPISNHLYFYWYRQILGQKVEFLVSFYNNEISEKSEIFDDQFSVERPDGSNFTLKIRSTKLEDSAMYFCASSEWRDGYTFGSGTRLTVV.

The J gene is TRBJ1-1, the V gene TRBV11-2; tentatively, D is TRBD1 (6 bases). Germline loops: CDR1 SGHAT, CDR2 FQNNGV. The CDR3 covers 15 residues. Trimming took off 1 base at V and 5 bases at J, with 14 bases between the two ends. The DNA for the CDR3 is TGTGCCAGCAGCTTAGCGATAGGGGGGGAGACTGAAGCTTTCTTT. This encodes CASSLAIGGETEAFF. Together with reference TRBV11-2 and TRBJ1-1, the CDR3 gives the full variable domain: EAGVAQSPRYKIIEKRQSVAFWCNPISGHATLYWYQQILGQGPKLLIQFQNNGVVDDSQLPKDRFSAERLKGVDSTLKIQPAKLEDSAVYLCASSLAIGGETEAFFGQGTRLTVV.

This sequence joins TRBV5-1 and TRBJ2-3, with 11 bases fitting TRBD1. Germline trimming cut 2 bases from V and 6 bases from J; bases unmatched to any gene: 8. CDR1 and CDR2 (germline): SGHRS, YFSETQ. There are 16 residues in the CDR3. CDR3: CASSFSGQGGGDTQYF. The DNA of the CDR3 is TGCGCCAGCAGCTTTTCGGGACAGGGGGGAGGTGATACGCAGTATTTT.

The CDR3 protein is CASSFSGRDAPQHF. DNA of the CDR3: TGTGCCAGCAGCTTCAGTGGCAGGGACGCACCCCAGCATTTT. V usage is TRBV11-2 and J usage is TRBJ1-5, with a weak D call TRBD1 (5 bases). The CDR3 runs to 14 residues. Trimming left V 3 bases short and J 10 bases short, with 16 bases between. The V gene's germline CDR1 is SGHAT and CDR2 FQNNGV.

The chain carries TRBV5-1 and TRBJ2-5, with TRBD2 matching 13 bases. J gave up 3 bases and V 3 bases, and 2 bases lay outside the gene matches. Germline V lookup: CDR1 SGHRS, CDR2 YFSETQ. The CDR3 loop spans 15 amino acids. The DNA for the CDR3 is TGCGCCAGCAGCTCCGGGACTAGCGGGGAAGAGACCCAGTACTTC. Translation: CASSSGTSGEETQYF.

The V and J genes are TRBV4-2 and TRBJ2-1; possibly TRBD2 for D (6 bases). The V end lost 4 bases, the J end lost 6 bases, and 19 bases lay between the germline ends. Per the germline V gene, CDR1 is LGHNA and CDR2 is YNFKEQ. The CDR3 length is 16 residues. CDR3 bases: TGTGCCAGCAGCCCTAGCGCCAGCGATTGGAGCAATGAGCAGTTCTTC. Translating it yields CASSPSASDWSNEQFF.

The genes are TRBV2 and TRBJ1-2, with D possibly being TRBD1 (5 bases). With 5 bases removed from V and 0 bases from J, the gap between germline ends came to 13 bases. Germline V gene data show CDR1 as SNHLY and CDR2 as FYNNEI. The CDR3 totals 15 residues. The CDR3 DNA is TGTGCCAGCAGTCCAACGGGGGGGGCTAACTATGGCTACACCTTC. This codes for CASSPTGGANYGYTF.

The chain recombines TRBV9 with TRBJ2-5, with 9 bases identical to TRBD2. The CDR3 length is 14 residues. Germline CDR1 is SGDLS and CDR2 is YYNGEE. V shed 2 bases and J 3 bases; nucleotides not matched to a gene: 2. This chain's CDR3 is CASSVSSGKETQYF. The CDR3 nucleotides are TGTGCCAGCAGCGTGTCTAGCGGGAAAGAGACCCAGTACTTC.

V and J are TRBV27 and TRBJ1-5; D call uncertain. CDR1 MNHEY and CDR2 SMNVEV come from the germline V gene (reference sequence). V was pared by 2 bases and J by 6 bases, with 11 bases between. This CDR3 region has 14 residues. This CDR3 reads CASSLGGMSQPQHF. Here the CDR3 DNA reads TGTGCCAGCAGTTTAGGCGGGATGAGTCAGCCCCAGCATTTT.

The CDR3 loop is CASSVTSIGGADTGELFF. The DNA for the CDR3 is TGTGCCAGCAGTGTAACGTCCATAGGGGGCGCGGACACCGGGGAGCTGTTTTTT. The rearrangement links TRBV6-4 to TRBJ2-2; 7 bases align to TRBD1. The CDR3 length is 18 residues. J lost 3 bases, V lost 4 bases, and 14 bases had no gene match. CDR1 is MRHNA, CDR2 SNTAGT, per germline.

The V call is TRBV6-2 or TRBV6-3, the J call TRBJ1-5; D possibly corresponds to TRBD1 (6 bases). Per the germline V gene, CDR1 is MNHEY and CDR2 is SVGEGT. V was clipped by 5 bases and J by 2 bases, with 13 bases between them. CDR3 length equals 15 residues. Here the CDR3 DNA reads TGTGCCAGCAGTACAGGGTGGGGAGGCAATCAGCCCCAGCATTTT. Its protein product is CASSTGWGGNQPQHF.

The table lists this clone with a count of one. The rearrangement links TRBV12-3 or TRBV12-4 to TRBJ2-2; D is undetermined. Trimming cost V 6 bases and J 6 bases, with 8 bases left between them. This CDR3 is 12 amino acids long. In DNA form, the CDR3 reads TGTGCCAGCAGCTGGATGGCCGGGGAGCTGTTTTTT. Its translation is CASSWMAGELFF.

This chain connects TRBV18 to TRBJ2-5; no reliable D call. CDR3 size: 12 residues. Trimming took 5 bases from V and 0 from J, leaving 4 bases between them. The germline CDR1 and CDR2 sequences are KGHSH and LQKENI. The CDR3: CASSGYQETQYF. The CDR3 DNA reads TGTGCCAGCTCAGGGTACCAAGAGACCCAGTACTTC.

This chain links TRBV10-3 with TRBJ1-3, with D hard to call. Trimming pared 3 bases from V and 3 bases from J, leaving 3 bases between. Germline V gene data show CDR1 as ENHRY and CDR2 as SYGVKD. This CDR3 spans 12 amino acids. CDR3 sequence reads: CAISEGGNTIYF. In nucleotides, the CDR3 is TGTGCCATCAGTGAAGGTGGAAACACCATATATTTT.

This chain connects TRBV27 to TRBJ1-3; a weak D match, TRBD1 (6 bases). CDR1 and CDR2 (germline): MNHEY, SMNVEV (reference sequence). Trimming stripped 6 bases from V and 3 bases from J, with 12 bases between. This CDR3 has 14 amino acids. Here the CDR3 DNA reads TGTGCCAGCAGCCCAGGGGCAGGTGGAAACACCATATATTTT. Translated, it gives CASSPGAGGNTIYF.

The J gene is TRBJ2-1, the V gene TRBV6-2 or TRBV6-3; D is ambiguous. The V and J ends lost 5 bases and 14 bases respectively, with 16 bases between them. The CDR3 sequence is 12 residues long. Germline V lookup: CDR1 MNHEY, CDR2 SVGEGT. This chain's CDR3 is CASSGWSEVEFF. The CDR3 bases are TGTGCCAGCAGTGGGTGGTCCGAGGTGGAGTTCTTC.

V gene TRBV4-2 combines with J gene TRBJ2-1, with a possible D match to TRBD2 (6 bases). Germline lookup yields CDR1 LGHNA and CDR2 YNFKEQ. V lost 1 base and J 0 bases, leaving 19 bases between the germline ends. This CDR3 has 19 residues. DNA for the CDR3: TGTGCCAGCAGCCAAGTTCGACGGGGGTCCGTTAGCTCCTACAATGAGCAGTTCTTC. Translated, it gives CASSQVRRGSVSSYNEQFF.